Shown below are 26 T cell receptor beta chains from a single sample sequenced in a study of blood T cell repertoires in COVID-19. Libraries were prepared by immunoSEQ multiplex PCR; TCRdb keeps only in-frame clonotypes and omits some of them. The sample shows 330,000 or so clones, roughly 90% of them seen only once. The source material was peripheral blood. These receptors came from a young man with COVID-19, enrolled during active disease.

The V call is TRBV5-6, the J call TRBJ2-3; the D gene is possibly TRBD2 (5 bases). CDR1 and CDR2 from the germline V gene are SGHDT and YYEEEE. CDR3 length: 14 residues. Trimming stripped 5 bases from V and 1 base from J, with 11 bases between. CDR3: CASRRRHRTDTQYF. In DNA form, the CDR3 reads TGTGCCAGCAGACGGAGGCATCGCACAGATACGCAGTATTTT.

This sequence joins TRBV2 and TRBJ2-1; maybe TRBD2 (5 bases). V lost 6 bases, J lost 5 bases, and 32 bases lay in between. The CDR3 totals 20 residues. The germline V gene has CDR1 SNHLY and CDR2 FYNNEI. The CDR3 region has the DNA TGTGCCAGCAGCCCCCACTCCATGCCCGCGGGTCCCAGGCGGCACAATGAGCAGTTCTTC. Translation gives CASSPHSMPAGPRRHNEQFF.

CDR3 in DNA: TGTGCCTGGAGCTTGACCGTAGCGGGCATCTTTAGCAATCAGCCCCAGCATTTT. Amino acid sequence: CAWSLTVAGIFSNQPQHF. J is TRBJ1-5 and V is TRBV30; D gene ambiguous. V was shortened by 3 bases and J by 0 bases, with 21 bases between the two germline ends. Germline V gene lookup returns CDR1 GTSNPN and CDR2 SVGIG (reference sequence). This CDR3 has 18 residues. Drawing the rest from reference TRBV30 and TRBJ1-5, the complete variable domain is SQTIHQWPATLVQPVGSPLSLECTVEGTSNPNLYWYRQAAGRGLQLLFYSVGIGQISSEVPQNLSASRPQDRQFILSSKKLLLSDSGFYLCAWSLTVAGIFSNQPQHFGDGTRLSIL.

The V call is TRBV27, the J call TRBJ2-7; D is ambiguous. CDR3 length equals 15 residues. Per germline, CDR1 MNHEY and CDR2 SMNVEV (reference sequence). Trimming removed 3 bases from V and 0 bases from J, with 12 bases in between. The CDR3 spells CASSLINSASYEQYF. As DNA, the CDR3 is TGTGCCAGCAGTTTGATTAACAGTGCCTCCTACGAGCAGTACTTC.

The CDR3, as DNA: TGTGCCAGCAGCTTACTTGGGCAGGGCGAGACCCAGTACTTC. Protein: CASSLLGQGETQYF. The chain couples TRBV7-3 to TRBJ2-5; a weak D match, TRBD1 (5 bases). The length of the CDR3 is 14 residues. V lost 2 bases and J 5 bases, leaving 12 bases between the germline ends. Per germline, CDR1 SGHTA and CDR2 FQGTGA.

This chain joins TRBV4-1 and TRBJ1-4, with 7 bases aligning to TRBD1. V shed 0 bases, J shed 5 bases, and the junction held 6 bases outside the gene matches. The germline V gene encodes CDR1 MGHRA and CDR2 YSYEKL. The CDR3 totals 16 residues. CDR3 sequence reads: CASSQDVGTANEKLFF. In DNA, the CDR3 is TGCGCCAGCAGCCAAGATGTCGGGACAGCGAATGAAAAACTGTTTTTT.

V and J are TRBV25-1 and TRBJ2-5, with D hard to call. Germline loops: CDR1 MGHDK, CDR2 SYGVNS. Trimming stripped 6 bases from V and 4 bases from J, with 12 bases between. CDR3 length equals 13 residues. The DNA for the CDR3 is TGTGCCAGCAGGAGATCGGAGTTAGAGACCCAGTACTTC. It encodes CASRRSELETQYF.

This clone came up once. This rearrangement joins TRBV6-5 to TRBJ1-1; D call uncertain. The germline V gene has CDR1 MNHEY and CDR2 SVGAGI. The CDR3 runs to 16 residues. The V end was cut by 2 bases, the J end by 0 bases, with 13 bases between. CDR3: CASSYGGSPVNTEAFF. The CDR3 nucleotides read TGTGCCAGCAGTTACGGCGGAAGCCCGGTGAACACTGAAGCTTTCTTT.

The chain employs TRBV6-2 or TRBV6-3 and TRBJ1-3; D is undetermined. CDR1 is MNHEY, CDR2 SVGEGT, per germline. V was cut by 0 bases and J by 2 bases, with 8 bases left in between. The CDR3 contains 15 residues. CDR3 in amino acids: CASSYSSGTGNTIYF. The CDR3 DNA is TGTGCCAGCAGTTACTCATCGGGAACTGGAAACACCATATATTTT.

The CDR3 DNA reads TGTGCCAGCAGCTGGAAGGAGGCAGATACGCAGTATTTT. Its translation: CASSWKEADTQYF. The V and J genes are TRBV7-3 and TRBJ2-3; D possibly corresponds to TRBD2 (5 bases). CDR1 SGHTA and CDR2 FQGTGA come from the germline V gene. Deletions cut 4 bases from V and 4 bases from J, with 9 bases between. This CDR3 spans 13 amino acids.

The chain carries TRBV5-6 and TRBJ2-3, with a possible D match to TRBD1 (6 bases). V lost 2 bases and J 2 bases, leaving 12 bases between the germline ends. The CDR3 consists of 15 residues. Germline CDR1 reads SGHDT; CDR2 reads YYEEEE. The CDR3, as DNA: TGTGCCAGCAGCTTTTCCAGGGGCTTCACAGATACGCAGTATTTT. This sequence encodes CASSFSRGFTDTQYF.

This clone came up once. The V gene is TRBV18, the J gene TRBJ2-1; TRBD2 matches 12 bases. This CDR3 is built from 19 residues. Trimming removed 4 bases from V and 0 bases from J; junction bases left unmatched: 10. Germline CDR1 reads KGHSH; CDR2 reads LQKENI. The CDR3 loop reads CASSRTGTSGSSSYNEQFF. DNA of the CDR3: TGTGCCAGCTCACGGACGGGGACTAGCGGGTCGAGCTCCTACAATGAGCAGTTCTTC.

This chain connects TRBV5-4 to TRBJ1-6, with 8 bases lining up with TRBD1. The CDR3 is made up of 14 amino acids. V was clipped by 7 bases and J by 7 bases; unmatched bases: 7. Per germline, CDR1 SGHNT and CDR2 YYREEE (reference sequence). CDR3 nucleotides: TGTGCCAGCGGCACCGGACAGGGCAATTCACCCCTCCACTTT. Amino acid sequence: CASGTGQGNSPLHF.

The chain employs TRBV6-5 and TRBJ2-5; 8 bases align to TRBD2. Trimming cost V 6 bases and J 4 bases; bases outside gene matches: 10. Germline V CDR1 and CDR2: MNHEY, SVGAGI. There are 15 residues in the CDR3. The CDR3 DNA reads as TGTGCCAGCAGCCCCCGGGAGGGGCGGCTAGAGACCCAGTACTTC. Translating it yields CASSPREGRLETQYF.

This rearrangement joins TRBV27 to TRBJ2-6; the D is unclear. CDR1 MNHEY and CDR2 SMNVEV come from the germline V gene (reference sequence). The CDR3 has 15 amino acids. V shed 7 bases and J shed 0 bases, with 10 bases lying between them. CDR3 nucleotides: TGTGCCAGCACCACAGAAAGCTCTGGGGCCAACGTCCTGACTTTC. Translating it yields CASTTESSGANVLTF.

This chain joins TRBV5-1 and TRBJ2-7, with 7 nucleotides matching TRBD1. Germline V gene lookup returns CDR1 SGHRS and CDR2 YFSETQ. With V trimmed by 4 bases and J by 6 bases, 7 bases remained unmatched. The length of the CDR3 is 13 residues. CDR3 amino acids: CASSIHRGREQYF. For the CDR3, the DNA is TGCGCCAGCAGCATCCACAGGGGACGCGAGCAGTACTTC.

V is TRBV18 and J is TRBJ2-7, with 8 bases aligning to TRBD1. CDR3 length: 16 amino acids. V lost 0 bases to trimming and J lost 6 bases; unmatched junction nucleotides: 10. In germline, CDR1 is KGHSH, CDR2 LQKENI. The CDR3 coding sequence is TGTGCCAGCTCACCACCCGCCGGGACAGGCCTAACCGAGCAGTACTTC. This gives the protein CASSPPAGTGLTEQYF.

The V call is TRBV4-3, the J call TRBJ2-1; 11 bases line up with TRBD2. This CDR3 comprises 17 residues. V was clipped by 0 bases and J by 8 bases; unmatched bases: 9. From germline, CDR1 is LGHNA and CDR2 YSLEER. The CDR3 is CASSQDRASGGQDEQFF. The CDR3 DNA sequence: TGCGCCAGCAGCCAAGATCGGGCTAGCGGGGGGCAGGATGAGCAGTTCTTC.

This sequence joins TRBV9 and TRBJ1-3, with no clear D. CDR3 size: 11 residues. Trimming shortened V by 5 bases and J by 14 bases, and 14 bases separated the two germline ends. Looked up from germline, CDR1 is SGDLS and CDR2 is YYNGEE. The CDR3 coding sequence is TGTGCCAGCAGTCCGGGTACTATCCTATATTTT. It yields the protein CASSPGTILYF. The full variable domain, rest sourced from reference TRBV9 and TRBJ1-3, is DSGVTQTPKHLITATGQRVTLRCSPRSGDLSVYWYQQSLDQGLQFLIQYYNGEERAKGNILERFSAQQFPDLHSELNLSSLELGDSALYFCASSPGTILYFGEGSWLTVV.

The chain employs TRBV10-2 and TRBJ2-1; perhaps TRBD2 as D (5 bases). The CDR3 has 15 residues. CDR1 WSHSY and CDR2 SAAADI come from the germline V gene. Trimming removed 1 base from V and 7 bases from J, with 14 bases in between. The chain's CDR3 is CASSEWLATGNEQFF. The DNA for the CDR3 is TGCGCCAGCAGTGAGTGGCTAGCAACGGGGAATGAGCAGTTCTTC.

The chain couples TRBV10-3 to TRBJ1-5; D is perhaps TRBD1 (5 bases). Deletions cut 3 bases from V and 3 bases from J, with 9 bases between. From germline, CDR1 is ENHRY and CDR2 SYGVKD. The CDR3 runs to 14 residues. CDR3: CAISEGVINQPQHF. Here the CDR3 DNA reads TGTGCCATCAGTGAAGGGGTGATCAATCAGCCCCAGCATTTT.

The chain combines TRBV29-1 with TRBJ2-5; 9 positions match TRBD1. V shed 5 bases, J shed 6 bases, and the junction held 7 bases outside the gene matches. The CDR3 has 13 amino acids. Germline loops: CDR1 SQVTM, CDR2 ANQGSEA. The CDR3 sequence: CSVRLDRGKTQYF. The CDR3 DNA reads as TGCAGCGTTCGTTTGGACAGGGGAAAGACCCAGTACTTC.

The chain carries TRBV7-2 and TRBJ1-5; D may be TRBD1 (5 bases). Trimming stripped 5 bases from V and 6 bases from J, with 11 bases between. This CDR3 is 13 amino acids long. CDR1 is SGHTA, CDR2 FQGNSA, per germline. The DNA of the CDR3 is TGTGCCAGCAGCACAAGGGGAAGTCAGCCCCAGCATTTT. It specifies CASSTRGSQPQHF.

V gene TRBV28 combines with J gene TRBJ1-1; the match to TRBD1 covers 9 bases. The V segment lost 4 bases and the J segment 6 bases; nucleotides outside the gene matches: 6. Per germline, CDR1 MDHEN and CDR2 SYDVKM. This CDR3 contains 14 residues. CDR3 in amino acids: CASSSGQGISEAFF. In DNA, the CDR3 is TGTGCCAGCAGTTCGGGACAGGGCATCTCTGAAGCTTTCTTT.

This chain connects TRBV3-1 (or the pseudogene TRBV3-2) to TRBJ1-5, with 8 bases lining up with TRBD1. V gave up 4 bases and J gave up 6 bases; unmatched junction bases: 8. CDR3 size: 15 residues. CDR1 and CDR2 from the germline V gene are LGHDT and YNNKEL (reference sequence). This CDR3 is CASSPGRGHVQPQHF. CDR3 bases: TGTGCCAGCAGCCCGGGCAGGGGGCATGTTCAGCCCCAGCATTTT.

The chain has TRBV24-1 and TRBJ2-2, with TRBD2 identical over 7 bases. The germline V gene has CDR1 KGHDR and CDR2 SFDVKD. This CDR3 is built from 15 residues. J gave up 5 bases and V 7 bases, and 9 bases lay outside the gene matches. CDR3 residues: CATRPGQGGTGELFF. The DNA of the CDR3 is TGTGCCACCAGGCCAGGGCAGGGAGGGACCGGGGAGCTGTTTTTT.